The 26 T cell receptor beta chains reported below all come from one sample, sequenced in a study of T cell changes during pregnancy in multiple sclerosis. Assay: immunoSEQ multiplex PCR; the TCRdb copy retains only in-frame clones and omits some. The sample carries tens of thousands of clones, roughly 92% recorded once. Source: CD8+ T cells from peripheral blood mononuclear cells, taken in the third trimester of pregnancy. Every receptor here comes from a female donor in good health, enrolled as a control in a pregnancy study.

V and J are TRBV6-5 and TRBJ1-4; the D gene is possibly TRBD1 (5 bases). CDR1 MNHEY and CDR2 SVGAGI come from the germline V gene. Trimming took off 5 bases at V and 8 bases at J, with 18 bases between the two ends. CDR3 size: 15 residues. The CDR3 region is CASSPRDLGGEKLFF. CDR3 nucleotides: TGTGCCAGCAGTCCCCGGGACCTCGGGGGGGAAAAACTGTTTTTT.

This chain connects TRBV7-8 to TRBJ1-5; D not resolved. The CDR3 has 15 residues. Trimming removed 9 bases at V and 3 bases at J, with 18 bases between. CDR1 is SGHVS and CDR2 is FQNEAQ in the germline V gene. The CDR3 region is CASQVDGDYNQPQHF. The CDR3 coding sequence is TGTGCCAGTCAGGTCGATGGTGATTACAATCAGCCCCAGCATTTT.

This clone has more than one count but fewer than ten. The chain couples TRBV4-2 to TRBJ2-6; TRBD2 is a possible D gene (5 bases). Trimming stripped 3 bases from V and 0 bases from J, with 15 bases between. Per germline, CDR1 LGHNA and CDR2 YNFKEQ. CDR3 length: 18 residues. CDR3 nucleotide sequence: TGTGCCAGCAGCCACGGCAATGAGGGTAACTCTGGGGCCAACGTCCTGACTTTC. It encodes CASSHGNEGNSGANVLTF.

The rearrangement links TRBV6-5 to TRBJ1-1; D not certain. Trimming shortened V by 6 bases and J by 3 bases, and 8 bases separated the two germline ends. Germline V CDR1 and CDR2: MNHEY, SVGAGI. The CDR3 totals 12 residues. Written as DNA, the CDR3 is TGTGCCAGCAGCAACATGGACACTGAAGCTTTCTTT. It yields the protein CASSNMDTEAFF.

The V and J genes are TRBV7-2 and TRBJ1-4; a weak D match, TRBD1 (5 bases). The germline V gene has CDR1 SGHTA and CDR2 FQGNSA. CDR3 length: 13 residues. V dropped 5 bases and J dropped 7 bases, with 11 bases sitting between them. This CDR3 is CASSAPGGEKLFF. CDR3 nucleotides: TGTGCCAGCAGCGCCCCCGGGGGTGAAAAACTGTTTTTT.

The chain is built from TRBV7-9 and TRBJ2-5, with D unclear. This CDR3 is built from 13 residues. In germline, CDR1 is SEHNR, CDR2 FQNEAQ (reference sequence). The V end lost 4 bases, the J end lost 4 bases, and 10 bases lay between the germline ends. CDR3 amino acids: CASSSSHLETQYF. For the CDR3, the DNA is TGTGCCAGCAGCTCGAGCCACCTAGAGACCCAGTACTTC.

The J gene is TRBJ2-2, the V gene TRBV6-4; TRBD1 might be the D (7 bases). Trimming cost V 6 bases and J 6 bases, with 14 bases left between them. Germline CDR1 is MRHNA and CDR2 is SNTAGT. The CDR3 is 14 amino acids. As DNA, the CDR3 is TGTGCCAGCAGCCGCGGGGACAGCGCCGGGGAGCTGTTTTTT. Translated, it gives CASSRGDSAGELFF.

J is TRBJ2-7 and V is TRBV4-1, with no clear D. The length of the CDR3 is 13 residues. Germline V gene data show CDR1 as MGHRA and CDR2 as YSYEKL. Deletions cut 4 bases from V and 0 bases from J, with 7 bases between. The CDR3 region is CASSLTSSYEQYF. CDR3 bases: TGCGCCAGCAGCCTCACGAGCTCCTACGAGCAGTACTTC.

The V call is TRBV19, the J call TRBJ1-5, with a tentative D call TRBD1 (5 bases). This CDR3 spans 18 amino acids. Trimming took off 6 bases at V and 0 bases at J, with 21 bases between the two ends. Looked up from germline, CDR1 is LNHDA and CDR2 is SQIVND (reference sequence). CDR3 sequence reads: CASSLQADGYISNQPQHF. In DNA, the CDR3 is TGTGCCAGTAGCCTACAGGCCGATGGGTATATTAGCAATCAGCCCCAGCATTTT.

This clone occurred once. The rearrangement uses TRBV9 and TRBJ2-1, with 10 bases identical to TRBD2. The CDR3 runs to 14 residues. With V trimmed by 6 bases and J by 6 bases, 6 bases remained unmatched. Germline V CDR1 and CDR2: SGDLS, YYNGEE. CDR3 in amino acids: CASTVSGGANEQFF. The CDR3 coding sequence is TGTGCCAGCACTGTCAGCGGGGGGGCCAATGAGCAGTTCTTC. Variable domain in full (rest from reference TRBV9 and TRBJ2-1): DSGVTQTPKHLITATGQRVTLRCSPRSGDLSVYWYQQSLDQGLQFLIQYYNGEERAKGNILERFSAQQFPDLHSELNLSSLELGDSALYFCASTVSGGANEQFFGPGTRLTVL.

The rearrangement joins TRBV29-1 to TRBJ1-1, with D perhaps matching TRBD1 (6 bases). CDR1 is SQVTM and CDR2 is ANQGSEA in the germline V gene. The CDR3 is made up of 15 amino acids. Trimming shortened V by 3 bases and J by 4 bases, and 18 bases separated the two germline ends. CDR3 DNA: TGCAGCGTTGATTGGTCTGGGCAGGGGCGCACTGAAGCTTTCTTT. Translated: CSVDWSGQGRTEAFF.

The chain is built from TRBV2 and TRBJ1-5; D remains unclear. There are 11 residues in the CDR3. Germline V CDR1 and CDR2: SNHLY, FYNNEI. Trimming took off 4 bases at V and 7 bases at J, with 5 bases between the two ends. CDR3: CASSGGQPQHF. CDR3 sequence (DNA): TGTGCCAGCAGTGGCGGACAGCCCCAGCATTTT.

CDR3 in amino acids: CASSQDFVTGHTEAFF. The CDR3 DNA is TGTGCCAGCAGCCAAGATTTCGTAACAGGGCACACTGAAGCTTTCTTT. The chain recombines TRBV4-2 with TRBJ1-1, with D tentatively TRBD1 (6 bases). The CDR3 is 16 residues long. Germline V gene sequence: CDR1 LGHNA, CDR2 YNFKEQ. V lost 0 bases to trimming and J lost 3 bases, with 14 bases between them.

The rearrangement links TRBV7-9 to TRBJ1-2; D ambiguous. Germline V gene lookup returns CDR1 SEHNR and CDR2 FQNEAQ (reference sequence). Trimming took off 5 bases at V and 8 bases at J, with 21 bases between the two ends. The CDR3 is made up of 15 amino acids. CDR3 coding DNA: TGTGCCAGCAGCCCCCCCTCGGTTGCCTCACGGGGCTACACCTTC. It encodes CASSPPSVASRGYTF.

This clone was recorded a few times. The chain combines TRBV30 with TRBJ1-1; 7 bases are a match to TRBD1. In germline, CDR1 is GTSNPN, CDR2 SVGIG (reference sequence). CDR3 length equals 14 residues. V gave up 2 bases and J gave up 2 bases; unmatched junction bases: 5. The CDR3 sequence is CAWSSDRVNTEAFF. CDR3 bases: TGTGCCTGGAGTAGTGACAGGGTTAACACTGAAGCTTTCTTT.

The chain is built from TRBV7-9 and TRBJ1-4; 7 nucleotides match TRBD1. V shed 5 bases, J shed 6 bases, and the junction held 12 bases outside the gene matches. The CDR3 consists of 16 residues. Germline V gene data show CDR1 as SEHNR and CDR2 as FQNEAQ (reference sequence). The DNA for the CDR3 is TGTGCCAGCAGCCCAGGGGGAGATAGGGGGGATGAAAAACTGTTTTTT. Protein product: CASSPGGDRGDEKLFF.

This clone turned up a few times. The chain joins TRBV27 to TRBJ2-1; 8 nucleotides agree with TRBD2. This CDR3 spans 17 amino acids. The V segment lost 3 bases and the J segment 7 bases; nucleotides outside the gene matches: 14. Germline CDR1 MNHEY, CDR2 SMNVEV (reference sequence). The chain's CDR3 is CASSFREPGLEGNEQFF. For the CDR3, the DNA is TGTGCCAGCAGTTTCCGGGAGCCGGGACTAGAGGGGAATGAGCAGTTCTTC.

V usage is TRBV27 and J usage is TRBJ2-7; 7 bases align to TRBD2. J was trimmed by 4 bases and V by 5 bases; bases with no gene match: 17. The CDR3 totals 17 residues. Germline-derived CDR1 and CDR2 are MNHEY and SMNVEV (reference sequence). DNA of the CDR3: TGTGCCAGCAGTACTACTTCTAGCGGAAAGAATAAATACGAGCAGTACTTC. It yields the protein CASSTTSSGKNKYEQYF.

The rearrangement links TRBV9 to TRBJ2-1; possible D gene TRBD2, 6 bases. V dropped 6 bases and J dropped 0 bases, with 10 bases sitting between them. CDR1 and CDR2 from the germline V gene are SGDLS and YYNGEE. The length of the CDR3 is 14 residues. The CDR3 nucleotides are TGTGCCAGCACGGAGGGTAGCTCCTACAATGAGCAGTTCTTC. Protein: CASTEGSSYNEQFF.

The chain couples TRBV27 to TRBJ2-5; tentative D call: TRBD1 (5 bases). This CDR3 is 13 amino acids long. The germline gives CDR1 MNHEY, CDR2 SMNVEV (reference sequence). V was trimmed by 0 bases and J by 3 bases, leaving 5 bases between them. As DNA, the CDR3 is TGTGCCAGCAGTTTATCAGGGGAAGAGACCCAGTACTTC. This sequence encodes CASSLSGEETQYF.

This sequence joins TRBV7-8 and TRBJ2-3; 8 bases are shared with TRBD2. This CDR3 has 22 amino acids. Germline V gives CDR1 SGHVS, CDR2 FQNEAQ. After removal of 1 base from V and 0 bases from J, the junction contained 21 bases not matched to a gene. This chain's CDR3 is CASSLGPALLAEGPGSTDTQYF. In DNA, the CDR3 is TGTGCCAGCAGCTTAGGGCCCGCTTTACTAGCGGAGGGACCAGGAAGCACAGATACGCAGTATTTT.

This clone was picked up a small number of times. The chain is built from TRBV19 and TRBJ2-7; 8 nucleotides agree with TRBD1. The CDR3 extends over 13 amino acids. Unmatched junction bases numbered 2, after V lost 5 bases and J lost 2 bases. Germline V CDR1 and CDR2: LNHDA, SQIVND (reference sequence). CDR3 sequence (DNA): TGTGCCAGTAGTTGGGGACAGGCCTACGAGCAGTACTTC. Its translation is CASSWGQAYEQYF.

The chain employs TRBV27 and TRBJ1-5, with D maybe TRBD1 (5 bases). This CDR3 contains 17 residues. In germline, CDR1 is MNHEY, CDR2 SMNVEV (reference sequence). The V end was cut by 1 base, the J end by 1 base, with 14 bases between. CDR3 bases: TGTGCCAGCAGTTTATGGGGCGGGAGGGACAGCAATCAGCCCCAGCATTTT. This gives the protein CASSLWGGRDSNQPQHF.

This chain links TRBV4-2 with TRBJ2-5; 13 nucleotides line up with TRBD2. The CDR3 is made up of 17 amino acids. After removal of 1 base from V and 4 bases from J, the junction contained 6 bases not matched to a gene. Germline values: CDR1 LGHNA, CDR2 YNFKEQ. CDR3 region: CASSQGTTSGGPETQYF. CDR3 bases: TGTGCCAGCAGCCAAGGGACGACTAGCGGGGGGCCAGAGACCCAGTACTTC.

The chain joins TRBV4-3 to TRBJ1-1; D gene unclear. The CDR3 runs 14 residues. Looked up from germline, CDR1 is LGHNA and CDR2 is YSLEER. Between the trimmed V and J ends, which lost 2 bases and 0 bases, there was a span of 7 bases. CDR3 amino acids: CASSQSQVNTEAFF. Here the CDR3 DNA reads TGCGCCAGCAGCCAATCGCAGGTGAACACTGAAGCTTTCTTT.

V usage is TRBV4-2 and J usage is TRBJ2-7; D is possibly TRBD1 (5 bases). This CDR3 contains 14 residues. Germline V gives CDR1 LGHNA, CDR2 YNFKEQ. Trimming left V 0 bases short and J 3 bases short, with 9 bases between. The CDR3 reads CASSQEFQGYEQYF. CDR3 sequence (DNA): TGTGCCAGCAGCCAAGAGTTCCAGGGCTACGAGCAGTACTTC.